These 19 T cell receptor beta chains were all obtained from the same sample, sequenced in a study of T cell repertoires in cytomegalovirus infection. TCRdb reprocessed the reads via MiXCR and lists one record per CDR3 protein. The sample holds 80,000 to 130,000 distinct CDR3 sequences, under 25% seen once. The sequenced material came from CD8+ T cells from PBMCs. Receptors were obtained from a human donor in good health (CMV status not recorded). Some clones in this sample may be carry-over from other donors' samples.

DNA for the CDR3: TGTGCCAGCAGCCTAGAGAGAGGACTCAGGTTCTACGAGCAGTACTTC. Translation: CASSLERGLRFYEQYF. The chain is built from TRBV6-1 and TRBJ2-7; D possibly corresponds to TRBD2 (5 bases). Germline loops: CDR1 MNHNS, CDR2 SASEGT. CDR3 length: 16 residues. Trimming left V 6 bases short and J 3 bases short, with 21 bases between.

This clonotype was detected ten times or more. This sequence joins TRBV3-1 and TRBJ2-3, with 13 positions matching TRBD2. There are 18 residues in the CDR3. V lost 3 bases to trimming and J lost 3 bases; unmatched junction nucleotides: 9. Germline V gene data show CDR1 as LGHDT and CDR2 as YNNKEL (reference sequence). DNA for the CDR3: TGTGCCAGCAGCCACCACGGTCAGACTAGCGGGAGGACAGATACGCAGTATTTT. Residues: CASSHHGQTSGRTDTQYF.

This clonotype was observed a handful of times. The genes are TRBV19 and TRBJ2-1; tentative D call: TRBD1 (5 bases). V lost 3 bases, J lost 6 bases, and 15 bases lay in between. The length of the CDR3 is 15 residues. The germline V gene has CDR1 LNHDA and CDR2 SQIVND (reference sequence). For the CDR3, the DNA is TGTGCCAGTAGTATTGTACCAGGGCCGGTCAATGAGCAGTTCTTC. As protein: CASSIVPGPVNEQFF.

This clonotype was seen repeatedly, ten times or more. This chain connects TRBV6-6 to TRBJ2-1; the match to TRBD2 covers 11 bases. This CDR3 is built from 17 residues. CDR1 is MNHNY, CDR2 SVGAGI, per germline (reference sequence). With 0 bases clipped from V and 4 bases from J, the junction kept 5 bases outside the gene matches. The CDR3 loop is CASSYSSGRGPYNEQFF. The CDR3 nucleotides are TGTGCCAGCAGTTACTCTAGCGGGAGGGGCCCTTACAATGAGCAGTTCTTC.

In this sample, this clonotype turned up a few times. V is TRBV20-1 and J is TRBJ2-1, with TRBD2 matching 12 bases. The CDR3 length is 15 residues. The germline V gene has CDR1 DFQATT and CDR2 SNEGSKA (reference sequence). The trim removed 5 bases at V and 4 bases at J, leaving 6 bases unmatched. In nucleotides, the CDR3 is TGCAGTGCTCCAGGACTAGCGGGGACTTACAATGAGCAGTTCTTC. Its protein is CSAPGLAGTYNEQFF.

This clonotype was recorded a few times. V and J are TRBV5-1 and TRBJ2-7; D is uncertain. Trimming cost V 5 bases and J 3 bases, with 12 bases left between them. The germline V gene encodes CDR1 SGHRS and CDR2 YFSETQ. The CDR3 is 13 amino acids. The CDR3 nucleotides read TGCGCCAGCAGGTTCGCCCCTGTCTACGAGCAGTACTTC. This gives the protein CASRFAPVYEQYF.

This clonotype came up a few times. This sequence joins TRBV12-3 or TRBV12-4 and TRBJ1-4; possibly TRBD1 for D (6 bases). The CDR3 sequence is 14 residues long. Deletions cut 3 bases from V and 5 bases from J, with 10 bases between. The CDR3, as DNA: TGTGCCAGCAGTTTTGGGACACCGAATGAAAAACTGTTTTTT. It specifies CASSFGTPNEKLFF.

The chain couples TRBV2 to TRBJ2-2; D unresolved. CDR3 length: 15 residues. CDR1 and CDR2 from the germline V gene are SNHLY and FYNNEI. Between the trimmed V and J ends, which lost 1 base and 0 bases, there was a span of 6 bases. The CDR3 DNA follows: TGTGCCAGCAGTGAAGACGTAGCGAACACCGGGGAGCTGTTTTTT. It yields the protein CASSEDVANTGELFF.

The genes are TRBV20-1 and TRBJ2-5; TRBD2 matches at 13 bases. The CDR3 covers 17 residues. CDR1 DFQATT and CDR2 SNEGSKA come from the germline V gene (reference sequence). Trimming at V came to 3 bases and at J to 4 bases, leaving 11 bases not matched to a gene. The CDR3 DNA sequence: TGCAGTGCTAGGGGCAGACTAGCGGGAGGACTCGGAGAGACCCAGTACTTC. It is translated as CSARGRLAGGLGETQYF.

The CDR3 DNA follows: TGCGCCAGCAGCCAAGCGACAGGATTCCACATTCAGTACTTC. It is translated as CASSQATGFHIQYF. The chain joins TRBV4-1 to TRBJ2-4; maybe TRBD1 (6 bases). There are 14 residues in the CDR3. Germline CDR1 and CDR2: MGHRA and YSYEKL. The germline V and J ends were trimmed by 1 base and 8 bases, with 12 bases remaining between them.

The chain employs TRBV29-1 and TRBJ2-3; weak D call: TRBD2 (6 bases). The CDR3 sequence is 15 residues long. V gave up 2 bases and J gave up 1 base, with 13 bases separating them. Germline V gene data show CDR1 as SQVTM and CDR2 as ANQGSEA. The chain's CDR3 is CSVEIDGSGTDTQYF. Here the CDR3 DNA reads TGCAGCGTTGAAATTGACGGGAGTGGCACAGATACGCAGTATTTT.

Sample share makes this clonotype medium-sized. The chain is built from TRBV20-1 and TRBJ2-7; TRBD1 matches 12 bases. The length of the CDR3 is 16 residues. V shed 6 bases, J shed 5 bases, and the junction held 14 bases outside the gene matches. From germline, CDR1 is DFQATT and CDR2 SNEGSKA (reference sequence). The CDR3 protein is CSAVLLGTGGPDEQYF. CDR3 coding DNA: TGCAGTGCCGTCCTTTTGGGGACAGGGGGCCCGGACGAGCAGTACTTC.

This clonotype was detected only a few times. The chain carries TRBV20-1 and TRBJ2-7; 7 bases are shared with TRBD1. The CDR3 spans 14 residues. Germline trimming cut 0 bases from V and 7 bases from J; bases unmatched to any gene: 9. Germline assignment: CDR1 DFQATT and CDR2 SNEGSKA (reference sequence). CDR3 nucleotides: TGCAGTGCTAGAGATTATTTGGGGACAGAAGAGCAGTACTTC. The encoded protein is CSARDYLGTEEQYF.

The V call is TRBV6-6, the J call TRBJ1-6, with D perhaps TRBD1 (6 bases). V was trimmed by 4 bases and J by 10 bases, leaving 14 bases between them. The length of the CDR3 is 14 residues. Germline loops: CDR1 MNHNY, CDR2 SVGAGI (reference sequence). The CDR3 loop reads CASSWPGADSPLHF. CDR3 in DNA: TGTGCCAGCAGTTGGCCAGGGGCGGACTCACCCCTCCACTTT.

This clonotype appeared a few times. CDR3 in DNA: TGTGCCAGCACCTCACAAGCGGGATGGTCCTACGAGCAGTACTTC. It translates to CASTSQAGWSYEQYF. This chain links TRBV6-5 with TRBJ2-7, with 7 bases lining up with TRBD2. Germline assignment: CDR1 MNHEY and CDR2 SVGAGI. The CDR3 length is 15 residues. V was clipped by 7 bases and J by 1 base; unmatched bases: 10.

The chain recombines TRBV14 with TRBJ2-3, with D possibly matching TRBD1 (6 bases). The CDR3 sequence is 16 residues long. In germline, CDR1 is SGHDN, CDR2 FVKESK. Trimming took 4 bases from V and 0 from J, leaving 14 bases between them. The DNA for the CDR3 is TGTGCCAGCAGCCGAACAGGGACAACTAGCACAGATACGCAGTATTTT. Protein sequence: CASSRTGTTSTDTQYF.

In its sample, this clonotype was seen a few times. This chain uses TRBV7-6 with TRBJ1-1; D gene uncertain. CDR1 is SGHVS and CDR2 is FNYEAQ in the germline V gene. CDR3 length equals 15 residues. V lost 0 bases and J lost 0, with 8 bases in between. CDR3 region: CASSLARPLNTEAFF. In DNA, the CDR3 is TGTGCCAGCAGCTTAGCGCGGCCGCTGAACACTGAAGCTTTCTTT.

This clonotype was detected a few times. The chain combines TRBV6-2 or TRBV6-3 with TRBJ2-7, with D possibly TRBD2 on 6 matching bases. There are 14 residues in the CDR3. V shed 10 bases and J shed 3 bases, with 19 bases lying between them. Germline loops: CDR1 MNHEY, CDR2 SVGEGT. CDR3: CATLRDADLYEQYF. The CDR3 coding sequence is TGTGCCACCCTGCGGGACGCCGATCTCTACGAGCAGTACTTC.

This clonotype came up many times. This chain uses TRBV7-6 with TRBJ1-5, with D possibly TRBD1 on 6 matching bases. V was shortened by 0 bases and J by 3 bases, with 21 bases between the two germline ends. CDR1 is SGHVS, CDR2 FNYEAQ, per germline. The CDR3 spans 19 residues. CDR3 DNA: TGTGCCAGCAGCTTAGCGTCGGGGGCGCCAGAATGGGTCAATCAGCCCCAGCATTTT. Its protein is CASSLASGAPEWVNQPQHF.